This T cell receptor (beta chain) was identified during a study of shared clonotypes between healthy human individuals. About the research overall: Donors, aged 18 to 49, were a couple of women and a few men.

Study-level points and caveats: A few donors had around 5.2% of their naive CD4 clonotypes in common.

Of note for this clone: Its antigen is as yet unknown.

In germline, CDR1 is SGHRS, CDR2 YFSETQ. The CDR3 contains 12 residues. The ends were cut back, 0 bases at V and 6 bases at J, with 6 bases in the middle. Clones were read by immunoSEQ multiplex PCR, and TCRdb kept only the in-frame ones, dropping some. Seen here are 1,100,000 or so clones, roughly 74% observed once, and the top ten hold roughly 0.56%. V usage is TRBV5-1 and J usage is TRBJ1-1; D not certain. The receptor's source is a young man in good health. Some clones in this sample may be carry-over from other donors' samples. Sequenced sample: memory CD4+ T cells from PBMCs. Noted subset: CD45RA-negative fraction. The CDR3 DNA is TGCGCCAGCAGCTTGGCTGGGTCTGAAGCTTTCTTT. It translates to CASSLAGSEAFF.